This TCR beta chain is from a study of blood T cell repertoires in COVID-19. About the research overall: Acute-phase and convalescent COVID-19 samples originated in the United States, Italy and Spain.

This CDR3 region has 13 residues. The V end lost 7 bases, the J end lost 6 bases, and 16 bases lay between the germline ends. Germline V lookup: CDR1 ENHRY, CDR2 SYGVKD. One Seattle source followed patients from active infection through their disease course. Original analysis: Using reference gene primer amplification, nucleated cell counts were estimated. Assay used: immunoSEQ multiplex PCR; TCRdb lists only in-frame clones, some missing. V, J and clone size derive from that table, while D and trimming were established from the DNA sequence. The sample carries roughly 130,000 clones, over 85% recorded once.

The sequence was collected from a man between 60 and 75 years old with COVID-19, enrolled during active disease. Sequencing used peripheral blood. The chain couples TRBV10-3 to TRBJ2-7, with D possibly TRBD1 on 7 matching bases. The CDR3 bases are TGTGCCATCACCACAGGGGAGGTGGGCGAGCAGTACTTC. This translates into CAITTGEVGEQYF.